The 18 T cell receptor beta chains reported below all come from one sample, sequenced in a study of PD-1 blockade in classical Hodgkin lymphoma. Time point in this sample: cycle 4 day 1 (C4D1), after 6 weeks of nivolumab. Each patient's relapse followed autologous stem cell transplantation, and brentuximab vedotin exposure varied. This table comes from immunoSEQ multiplex PCR, and its TCRdb copy is limited to in-frame clones, with some not included. The repertoire has around 40,000 clones, 70% to 80% of them found once; the top ten carry 9.8%. The specimen comprised peripheral blood mononuclear cells (PBMCs), sampled before the fourth cycle of nivolumab. The source is a human donor with classical Hodgkin lymphoma.

By share, this clone counts as medium-sized. The V and J genes are TRBV28 and TRBJ1-1; TRBD1 matches at 8 bases. The V and J ends lost 2 bases and 4 bases, in that order; junction bases with no gene match: 0. This CDR3 region has 13 residues. Germline CDR1 MDHEN, CDR2 SYDVKM. The CDR3 spells CASSLTGGTEAFF. CDR3 nucleotide sequence: TGTGCCAGCAGTTTAACAGGGGGCACTGAAGCTTTCTTT.

This clone occurred once. The genes are TRBV6-1 and TRBJ2-7; the D is unclear. Trimming stripped 5 bases from V and 5 bases from J, with 7 bases between. In germline, CDR1 is MNHNS, CDR2 SASEGT. The CDR3 runs to 11 residues. The CDR3 DNA is TGTGCCAGCAGTCTGAGCGACGAGCAGTACTTC. Amino acids: CASSLSDEQYF.

This clone was observed once. CDR3 protein: CASSAEQGDTQYF. DNA of the CDR3: TGCGCCAGCTCCGCCGAGCAAGGAGATACGCAGTATTTT. This chain uses TRBV5-1 with TRBJ2-3; D remains ambiguous. V lost 7 bases and J lost 5, with 14 bases in between. The germline V gene encodes CDR1 SGHRS and CDR2 YFSETQ. The CDR3 sequence is 13 residues long.

CDR3 protein: CAISDGRTGSLNEQFF. CDR3 DNA: TGTGCCATCAGTGACGGAAGGACAGGGTCATTAAATGAGCAGTTCTTC. This chain uses TRBV10-3 with TRBJ2-1; 8 nucleotides line up with TRBD1. The CDR3 is 16 residues long. In germline, CDR1 is ENHRY, CDR2 SYGVKD. The ends lost 3 bases at V and 7 bases at J; junction bases unmatched: 11.

J is TRBJ2-3 and V is TRBV9; D is unresolved. This CDR3 comprises 15 residues. CDR1 is SGDLS and CDR2 is YYNGEE in the germline V gene. V shed 1 base and J shed 2 bases, with 11 bases lying between them. The CDR3 protein is CASSVWKSSTDTQYF. The CDR3 nucleotides read TGTGCCAGCAGCGTATGGAAATCATCCACAGATACGCAGTATTTT.

The chain employs TRBV7-9 and TRBJ1-2; D possibly corresponds to TRBD1 (6 bases). V was clipped by 5 bases and J by 3 bases, with 13 bases between them. The CDR3 extends over 14 amino acids. From germline, CDR1 is SEHNR and CDR2 FQNEAQ (reference sequence). The CDR3 region has the DNA TGTGCCAGCAGCCCACCGGGACAAGACTATGGCTACACCTTC. Its protein product is CASSPPGQDYGYTF.

The gene calls are TRBV27 and TRBJ2-7, with no clear D. Germline loops: CDR1 MNHEY, CDR2 SMNVEV (reference sequence). V lost 5 bases and J 2 bases, leaving 16 bases between the germline ends. This CDR3 is built from 15 residues. The CDR3 sequence is CASSPQLGNPYEQYF. CDR3 coding DNA: TGTGCCAGCAGTCCCCAGTTGGGCAACCCCTACGAGCAGTACTTC.

The chain joins TRBV6-5 to TRBJ1-1; D gene ambiguous. The CDR3 is made up of 14 amino acids. Germline CDR1 MNHEY, CDR2 SVGAGI. V lost 6 bases and J lost 0, with 11 bases in between. The CDR3 DNA reads TGTGCCAGCAGAGTCGGAAACATGAACACTGAAGCTTTCTTT. Translating gives CASRVGNMNTEAFF.

The chain combines TRBV7-2 with TRBJ1-6; 7 positions agree with TRBD1. The CDR3 has 14 amino acids. Germline V CDR1 and CDR2: SGHTA, FQGNSA. The junction had 7 bases not matched to a gene; V was cut back by 7 bases and J by 7 bases. The CDR3 reads CASNPGQYNSPLHF. CDR3 in DNA: TGTGCCAGCAATCCGGGACAGTACAATTCACCCCTCCACTTT.

This clone was recorded a few times. The DNA for the CDR3 is TGTGCCAGCAGTTACTCGTCCCGAGCCGAGCAGTACTTC. It encodes CASSYSSRAEQYF. The chain combines TRBV6-6 with TRBJ2-7; D gene unclear. The length of the CDR3 is 13 residues. Germline V lookup: CDR1 MNHNY, CDR2 SVGAGI (reference sequence). V lost 0 bases and J lost 6, with 9 bases in between.

The rearrangement uses TRBV10-3 and TRBJ2-7; D unresolved. Germline lookup yields CDR1 ENHRY and CDR2 SYGVKD. Trimming took 3 bases from V and 5 from J, leaving 11 bases between them. CDR3 length: 13 amino acids. CDR3 in amino acids: CAISDPPRNEQYF. The CDR3 DNA reads as TGTGCCATCAGTGACCCCCCGAGGAACGAGCAGTACTTC.

V and J are TRBV4-1 and TRBJ1-3, with D possibly TRBD1 on 6 matching bases. Trimming cost V 1 base and J 1 base, with 8 bases left between them. CDR3 length: 15 residues. CDR1 and CDR2 from the germline V gene are MGHRA and YSYEKL. CDR3 loop: CASSQGTGSGNTIYF. As DNA, the CDR3 is TGCGCCAGCAGCCAAGGTACAGGGTCTGGAAACACCATATATTTT.

This clone was picked up a small number of times. The V and J genes are TRBV29-1 and TRBJ1-4; D ambiguous. Germline CDR1 is SQVTM and CDR2 is ANQGSEA. The CDR3 loop spans 13 amino acids. V lost 6 bases and J lost 7, with 15 bases in between. CDR3: CSVMALVGEKLFF. DNA of the CDR3: TGCAGCGTCATGGCCTTGGTGGGTGAAAAACTGTTTTTT.

The J gene is TRBJ2-3, the V gene TRBV11-2; the D gene is possibly TRBD1 (7 bases). This CDR3 is 15 amino acids long. Germline CDR1 and CDR2: SGHAT and FQNNGV. Trimming shortened V by 4 bases and J by 2 bases, and 13 bases separated the two germline ends. The CDR3 DNA reads TGTGCCAGCAGCTGGAGGGACAGAGTCACAGATACGCAGTATTTT. It yields the protein CASSWRDRVTDTQYF.

The CDR3 DNA sequence: TGTGCTAGTGGCCCGGACACCCAAGAGACCCAGTACTTC. Protein product: CASGPDTQETQYF. The rearrangement uses TRBV12-5 and TRBJ2-5; possible D gene TRBD1, 5 bases. Germline values: CDR1 LGHNT, CDR2 FRNRAP. The V and J ends lost 6 bases and 1 base respectively, with 9 bases between them. CDR3 length equals 13 residues.

V is TRBV7-3 and J is TRBJ2-3; D might be TRBD1 (5 bases). The V gene lost 1 base and the J gene lost 5 bases, with 19 bases spanning the gap. The CDR3 contains 17 residues. The germline CDR1 and CDR2 sequences are SGHTA and FQGTGA. The CDR3 nucleotides read TGTGCCAGCAGCTTAAAAGGGGCCGGCCAACGTAGAGATACGCAGTATTTT. The encoded protein is CASSLKGAGQRRDTQYF. The full variable domain, in which reference TRBV7-3 and TRBJ2-3 provide the parts outside the CDR3, is GAGVSQTPSNKVTEKGKYVELRCDPISGHTALYWYRQSLGQGPEFLIYFQGTGAADDSGLPNDRFFAVRPEGSVSTLKIQRTERGDSAVYLCASSLKGAGQRRDTQYFGPGTRLTVL.

The CDR3 coding sequence is TGTGCCAGTAGACAACTCTCTGGGGCCAACGTCCTGACTTTC. It yields the protein CASRQLSGANVLTF. The V gene is TRBV19, the J gene TRBJ2-6, with D unclear. V was cut by 6 bases and J by 0 bases, with 6 bases left in between. This CDR3 is 14 amino acids long. Per germline, CDR1 LNHDA and CDR2 SQIVND (reference sequence).

CDR3 nucleotide sequence: TGTGCCAGCAGTTACTCGACTAGCGGTGGCACAGATACGCAGTATTTT. Its translation: CASSYSTSGGTDTQYF. The chain is built from TRBV6-5 and TRBJ2-3, with 9 bases identical to TRBD2. Per the germline V gene, CDR1 is MNHEY and CDR2 is SVGAGI. There are 16 residues in the CDR3. V trimming: 0 bases; J trimming: 1 base; junction bases outside the gene matches: 2.